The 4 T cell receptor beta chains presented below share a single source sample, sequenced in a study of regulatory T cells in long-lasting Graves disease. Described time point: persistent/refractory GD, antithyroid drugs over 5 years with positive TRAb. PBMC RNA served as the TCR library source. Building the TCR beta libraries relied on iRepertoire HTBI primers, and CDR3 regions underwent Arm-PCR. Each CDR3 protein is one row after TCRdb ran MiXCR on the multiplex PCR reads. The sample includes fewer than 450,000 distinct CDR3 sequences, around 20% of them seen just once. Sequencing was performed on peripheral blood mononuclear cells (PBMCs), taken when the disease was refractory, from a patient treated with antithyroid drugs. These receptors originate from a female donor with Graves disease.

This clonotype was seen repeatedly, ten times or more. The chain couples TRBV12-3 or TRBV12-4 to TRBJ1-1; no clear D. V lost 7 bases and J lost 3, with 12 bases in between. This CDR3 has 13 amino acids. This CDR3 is CASTNIGYTEAFF. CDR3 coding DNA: TGTGCCAGCACTAATATCGGCTACACTGAAGCTTTCTTT.

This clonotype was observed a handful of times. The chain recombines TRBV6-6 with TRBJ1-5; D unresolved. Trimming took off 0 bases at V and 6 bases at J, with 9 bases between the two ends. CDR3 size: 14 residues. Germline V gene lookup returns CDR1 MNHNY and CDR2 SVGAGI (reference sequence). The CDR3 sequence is CASSYSTPGQPQHF. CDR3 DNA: TGTGCCAGCAGTTACTCGACTCCCGGTCAGCCCCAGCATTTT.

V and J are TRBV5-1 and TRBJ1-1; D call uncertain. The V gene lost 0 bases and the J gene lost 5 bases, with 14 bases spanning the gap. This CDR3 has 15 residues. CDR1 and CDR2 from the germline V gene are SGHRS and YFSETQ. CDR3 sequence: CASSLGAGWRTEAFF. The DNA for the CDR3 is TGCGCCAGCAGCTTGGGCGCCGGGTGGAGGACTGAAGCTTTCTTT.

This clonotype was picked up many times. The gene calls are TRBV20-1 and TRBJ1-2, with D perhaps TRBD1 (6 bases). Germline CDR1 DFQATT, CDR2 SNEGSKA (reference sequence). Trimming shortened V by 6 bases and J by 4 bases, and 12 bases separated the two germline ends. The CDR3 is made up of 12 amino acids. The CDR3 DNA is TGCAGTGCCTGGACAGACTTCTATGGCTACACCTTC. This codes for CSAWTDFYGYTF.